This entry describes one T cell receptor beta chain. Assay used: immunoSEQ multiplex PCR; TCRdb lists only in-frame clones, some missing. The sample records more than 55,000 clones, around 88% being singletons. The sample is drawn from a study of OX40 agonist ivuxolimab in advanced cancers. The CDR3 is made up of 15 amino acids. Trimming shortened V by 4 bases and J by 1 base, and 12 bases separated the two germline ends. In germline, CDR1 is SGHNT, CDR2 YYREEE (reference sequence). Sequences were derived from CD4+ or CD8+ T cells sorted from blood, sampled in a trial of the OX40 agonist ivuxolimab. The clonotype originates from an adult with an advanced solid tumor such as melanoma, head and neck, liver or kidney cancer. The chain uses TRBV5-4 and TRBJ2-1; possibly TRBD2 for D (5 bases). The CDR3 nucleotides are TGTGCCAGCAGCCCGGACTTGCCGTCCTACAATGAGCAGTTCTTC. As protein: CASSPDLPSYNEQFF.